This TCR beta chain was identified in a study of T cell repertoires in cytomegalovirus infection. Across the whole study: Evidence of both CMV infection and a matching HLA type came from public TCR beta signatures. Regarding the study as a whole: HLA-C-restricted CMV-specific TCR beta clonotypes were dominant in the ex vivo response.

TCRdb redid the calling of the reads with MiXCR, one entry per CDR3 protein. The repertoire holds almost 500,000 distinct CDR3 sequences, with 10% to 12% as singletons. There are a few counts of this clonotype. What it recognizes is unknown. The CDR3 runs to 14 residues. The ends were cut back, 6 bases at V and 7 bases at J, with 16 bases in the middle. Sequenced material: PBMCs. The chain joins TRBV12-3 or TRBV12-4 to TRBJ2-1; the D gene is possibly TRBD1 (8 bases). This clonotype was obtained from a human donor in good health (CMV status not recorded). Some clones in this sample may be carry-over from other donors' samples. The DNA of the CDR3 is TGTGCCAGCAGAGCGGGACAGGTGTTGAATGAGCAGTTCTTC. Translating it yields CASRAGQVLNEQFF.